A selection of T cell receptor beta chains follows, all from one sample in a study of neurological immune-mediated disorders. Each CDR3 protein gets one entry after TCRdb re-called the 5' RACE reads with MiXCR. The sample shows about 99,000 distinct CDR3 sequences, 10% to 13% of them seen only once. Material for sequencing was PBMCs. All receptors come from a female donor with HTLV-1-associated myelopathy (HAM/TSP). Each CDR3 is given without its conserved first and last residue. D genes are given only for firm matches. Clone size is shown for a subset of rows, as once, few, many or a class of expanded clone.

abundance	j_gene	v_gene	d_gene	CDR3aa
many	TRBJ2-7	TRBV5-1	.	ASSLDPGSYEQY
many	TRBJ2-1	TRBV20-1	TRBD2	SALPSGGRNEQF
many	TRBJ2-7	TRBV20-1	.	SAGKRGTSYEQY
many	TRBJ2-2	TRBV5-1	TRBD2	ASSLEVGGAGGELF
many	TRBJ2-3	TRBV15	.	ATSRLGDTQY
many	TRBJ1-2	TRBV12-3/TRBV12-4	.	ASSFRGETGYT
many	TRBJ2-7	TRBV15	.	ATSDRYEQY
many	TRBJ2-7	TRBV5-1	.	ASSPPPQGYHNEQY
many	TRBJ1-2	TRBV4-2	.	ASSQDRAGVDNYGYT
many	TRBJ1-6	TRBV28	TRBD1	ASSSPGTALRSPLH
.	TRBJ1-2	TRBV3-1	TRBD1	VSSRDRGDYGYT